Following are 26 T cell receptor beta chains from one sample sequenced in a study of T cell responses to AZD1222 COVID-19 vaccine. Method: immunoSEQ multiplex PCR; TCRdb's copy keeps in-frame clones and lacks some. The sample lists under 130,000 clones, around 76% occurring once. The sample here was peripheral blood, taken on day 0 of AZD1222 vaccination. These TCRs come from an adult in good health.

A single count supports this clone. This chain connects TRBV5-1 to TRBJ1-6, with a tentative D call TRBD1 (6 bases). The ends were cut back, 6 bases at V and 10 bases at J, with 20 bases in the middle. This CDR3 region has 15 residues. Germline-derived CDR1 and CDR2 are SGHRS and YFSETQ. This CDR3 is CASKSNTGTESPLHF. The CDR3 DNA reads as TGCGCCAGCAAATCGAACACAGGGACCGAGTCACCCCTCCACTTT.

The J gene is TRBJ2-7, the V gene TRBV2; either TRBD1 or TRBD2 may fit D (5 bases each). The germline CDR1 and CDR2 sequences are SNHLY and FYNNEI. This CDR3 region has 14 residues. Trimming cost V 8 bases and J 5 bases, with 19 bases left between them. The CDR3 DNA reads as TGTGCCAGCCGGGGCTGGGGGTACCGGAACGAGCAGTACTTC. This translates into CASRGWGYRNEQYF.

The chain combines TRBV16 with TRBJ1-5; D is unclear. Germline lookup yields CDR1 KGHSY and CDR2 FQNENV. V dropped 2 bases and J dropped 6 bases, with 11 bases sitting between them. This CDR3 comprises 14 residues. The CDR3 coding sequence is TGTGCCAGCAGCCAAGAAACATTCGGTCAGCCCCAGCATTTT. Its translation: CASSQETFGQPQHF.

The chain couples TRBV3-1 (or the pseudogene TRBV3-2) to TRBJ1-5, with D possibly TRBD1 on 6 matching bases. V gave up 3 bases and J gave up 5 bases, with 8 bases separating them. The germline gives CDR1 LGHDT, CDR2 YNNKEL (reference sequence). CDR3 length: 13 amino acids. For the CDR3, the DNA is TGTGCCAGCAGCCAGTCAGGGGATCAGCCCCAGCATTTT. Protein product: CASSQSGDQPQHF.

The rearrangement uses TRBV12-3 or TRBV12-4 and TRBJ2-7; maybe TRBD1 (5 bases). Trimming removed 1 base from V and 3 bases from J, with 7 bases in between. The CDR3 is 13 residues long. CDR3 in amino acids: CASSLGQNYEQYF. The DNA of the CDR3 is TGTGCCAGCAGTTTAGGACAGAACTACGAGCAGTACTTC.

In its sample, this clone was seen a few times. The chain recombines TRBV7-9 with TRBJ1-1, with TRBD1 as a possible D gene (6 bases). Germline V lookup: CDR1 SEHNR, CDR2 FQNEAQ (reference sequence). This CDR3 has 14 residues. Trimming removed 5 bases from V and 1 base from J, with 11 bases in between. The CDR3 DNA reads as TGTGCCAGCAGCCCGGGGACATCGAACACTGAAGCTTTCTTT. This sequence encodes CASSPGTSNTEAFF.

This chain connects TRBV15 to TRBJ1-1; no clear D. The CDR3 is 15 residues long. Deletions cut 0 bases from V and 0 bases from J, with 8 bases between. The V gene's germline CDR1 is LNHNV and CDR2 YYDKDF (reference sequence). CDR3 in amino acids: CATSREGRLNTEAFF. CDR3 coding DNA: TGTGCCACCAGCAGAGAGGGCCGATTGAACACTGAAGCTTTCTTT.

This chain links TRBV18 with TRBJ1-4; no definite D call. The CDR3 is 14 residues long. Germline V gene sequence: CDR1 KGHSH, CDR2 LQKENI. V gave up 2 bases and J gave up 4 bases, with 8 bases separating them. The DNA of the CDR3 is TGTGCCAGCTCACCAAACGGGGTTAATGAAAAACTGTTTTTT. The encoded protein is CASSPNGVNEKLFF.

The chain joins TRBV7-8 to TRBJ2-1; TRBD1 matches at 9 bases. V gave up 1 base and J gave up 2 bases; unmatched junction bases: 0. Germline CDR1 and CDR2: SGHVS and FQNEAQ. The length of the CDR3 is 15 residues. The CDR3 DNA is TGTGCCAGCAGCTTAGACAGGGGGCCCTACAATGAGCAGTTCTTC. It yields the protein CASSLDRGPYNEQFF.

The V gene is TRBV4-1, the J gene TRBJ1-4; TRBD1 agrees at 8 bases. The CDR3 contains 17 residues. Germline CDR1 MGHRA, CDR2 YSYEKL. The ends lost 4 bases at V and 0 bases at J; junction bases unmatched: 7. The CDR3 sequence is CASSRAVTGATNEKLFF. CDR3 sequence (DNA): TGCGCCAGCAGCCGGGCCGTGACAGGGGCAACTAATGAAAAACTGTTTTTT.

The chain couples TRBV9 to TRBJ2-1; D might be TRBD1 (5 bases). The CDR3 loop spans 18 amino acids. V gave up 0 bases and J gave up 4 bases, with 20 bases separating them. Per the germline V gene, CDR1 is SGDLS and CDR2 is YYNGEE. For the CDR3, the DNA is TGTGCCAGCAGCGTAGCTTGGTCAGGGCGAACGCGATACAATGAGCAGTTCTTC. Its protein product is CASSVAWSGRTRYNEQFF.

This chain connects TRBV5-4 to TRBJ1-2; TRBD1 agrees at 8 bases. CDR3 size: 13 residues. Looked up from germline, CDR1 is SGHNT and CDR2 is YYREEE (reference sequence). With V trimmed by 6 bases and J by 11 bases, 12 bases remained unmatched. The CDR3 coding sequence is TGTGCCAGCATCTACGCAGGGGGCGCGGGTTACACCTTC. Encoded protein: CASIYAGGAGYTF.

The chain recombines TRBV5-6 with TRBJ1-2, with D possibly TRBD1 on 6 matching bases. Looked up from germline, CDR1 is SGHDT and CDR2 is YYEEEE. The CDR3 has 12 amino acids. V gave up 4 bases and J gave up 8 bases, with 12 bases separating them. Here the CDR3 reads CASSTKGGGYTF. In DNA form, the CDR3 reads TGTGCCAGCAGCACCAAGGGGGGAGGCTACACCTTC.

The rearrangement joins TRBV21-1 to TRBJ1-2; the table names TRBD1, a call not compared with the DNA. TRBV21-1 is recorded as a pseudogene. This CDR3 has 13 residues. DNA of the CDR3: TGTGCCAGCAATACCGGGACAGACTATGGCTACACCTTC. Encoded protein: CASNTGTDYGYTF.

As DNA, the CDR3 is TGTGCCAGCAGCCAAGCTCTAGCGGGGGGCTTAGGACCCAAAAACATTCAGTACTTC. It is translated as CASSQALAGGLGPKNIQYF. This rearrangement joins TRBV3-1 (or the pseudogene TRBV3-2) to TRBJ2-4; 11 nucleotides match TRBD2. Germline CDR1 and CDR2: LGHDT and YNNKEL (reference sequence). There are 19 residues in the CDR3. The V segment lost 1 base and the J segment 2 bases; nucleotides outside the gene matches: 10.

The chain is built from TRBV11-1 and TRBJ1-1, with a weak D call TRBD1 (5 bases). The CDR3 contains 13 residues. V was shortened by 8 bases and J by 1 base, with 11 bases between the two germline ends. The germline CDR1 and CDR2 sequences are SGHAT and FQDESV (reference sequence). This chain's CDR3 is CASGLGTNTEAFF. In DNA form, the CDR3 reads TGTGCCAGCGGGTTAGGGACGAACACTGAAGCTTTCTTT.

This rearrangement joins TRBV7-9 to TRBJ1-1; the D is unclear. V shed 0 bases and J shed 7 bases, with 9 bases lying between them. Germline values: CDR1 SEHNR, CDR2 FQNEAQ (reference sequence). The CDR3 totals 13 residues. This CDR3 is CASSLAGSVEAFF. The DNA of the CDR3 is TGTGCCAGCAGCTTAGCAGGATCGGTTGAAGCTTTCTTT.

Ten or more counts support this clone. The chain is built from TRBV7-2 and TRBJ1-2; D gene ambiguous. V was clipped by 1 base and J by 8 bases, with 17 bases between them. Germline CDR1 is SGHTA and CDR2 is FQGNSA. This CDR3 has 15 residues. CDR3: CASSLDLGLRGGYTF. The CDR3 DNA follows: TGTGCCAGCAGCTTAGACTTGGGCCTTAGAGGCGGCTACACCTTC.

The chain couples TRBV16 to TRBJ1-6, with unresolved D. This CDR3 has 15 residues. CDR1 is KGHSY and CDR2 is FQNENV in the germline V gene. V dropped 4 bases and J dropped 13 bases, with 20 bases sitting between them. CDR3 amino acids: CASSLKTPPSGPLHF. CDR3 nucleotides: TGTGCCAGCAGCCTAAAGACTCCCCCGAGTGGTCCCCTCCACTTT.

V usage is TRBV5-1 and J usage is TRBJ2-1; D is possibly TRBD1 (5 bases). This CDR3 is 15 amino acids long. The germline CDR1 and CDR2 sequences are SGHRS and YFSETQ. Trimming shortened V by 4 bases and J by 2 bases, and 13 bases separated the two germline ends. CDR3 in amino acids: CASSRQDSTYNEQFF. CDR3 bases: TGCGCCAGCAGCCGCCAAGACAGCACCTACAATGAGCAGTTCTTC.

This clone was counted a single time. The chain uses TRBV27 and TRBJ1-2, with 10 bases identical to TRBD1. The CDR3 has 14 residues. Germline loops: CDR1 MNHEY, CDR2 SMNVEV (reference sequence). The J segment lost 5 bases and the V segment lost 5 bases, leaving 5 bases of the junction unmatched. This CDR3 is CASSPGQGTYGYTF. CDR3 DNA: TGTGCCAGCAGTCCGGGACAGGGGACTTATGGCTACACCTTC.

V and J are TRBV2 and TRBJ1-2; TRBD1 might be the D (6 bases). V dropped 3 bases and J dropped 4 bases, with 15 bases sitting between them. In germline, CDR1 is SNHLY, CDR2 FYNNEI. The length of the CDR3 is 15 residues. CDR3 protein: CASSDIGGGSYGYTF. Written as DNA, the CDR3 is TGTGCCAGCAGTGACATCGGAGGGGGGTCCTATGGCTACACCTTC.

This clone has more than one count but fewer than ten. The chain recombines TRBV11-2 with TRBJ2-3; 7 nucleotides align to TRBD1. The CDR3 covers 15 residues. Germline CDR1 SGHAT, CDR2 FQNNGV. The V gene end was trimmed by 0 bases and the J gene end by 8 bases; junction bases not matched to a gene: 8. CDR3 protein: CASSLDLGTAGTQYF. In nucleotides, the CDR3 is TGTGCCAGCAGCTTAGACCTAGGGACAGCCGGTACGCAGTATTTT.

The chain combines TRBV18 with TRBJ2-7; no definite D call. Germline loops: CDR1 KGHSH, CDR2 LQKENI. The CDR3 is 12 amino acids. Trimming removed 1 base at V and 6 bases at J, with 7 bases between. The CDR3, as DNA: TGTGCCAGCTCACCACTCGGTAGCGAGCAGTACTTC. This encodes CASSPLGSEQYF.

This rearrangement joins TRBV19 to TRBJ2-7, with 7 bases aligning to TRBD1. This CDR3 has 16 residues. The germline gives CDR1 LNHDA, CDR2 SQIVND (reference sequence). Germline trimming cut 8 bases from V and 2 bases from J; bases unmatched to any gene: 15. The CDR3 nucleotides are TGTGCCAGTTCGCAAGTAATGACAGGGAACACCTACGAGCAGTACTTC. Protein sequence: CASSQVMTGNTYEQYF.

This chain links TRBV7-2 with TRBJ2-2; D gene uncertain. V was clipped by 2 bases and J by 6 bases, with 10 bases between them. The CDR3 is made up of 14 amino acids. Looked up from germline, CDR1 is SGHTA and CDR2 is FQGNSA. This CDR3 reads CASSLLSVAGELFF. DNA of the CDR3: TGTGCCAGCAGCTTATTATCAGTGGCCGGGGAGCTGTTTTTT.